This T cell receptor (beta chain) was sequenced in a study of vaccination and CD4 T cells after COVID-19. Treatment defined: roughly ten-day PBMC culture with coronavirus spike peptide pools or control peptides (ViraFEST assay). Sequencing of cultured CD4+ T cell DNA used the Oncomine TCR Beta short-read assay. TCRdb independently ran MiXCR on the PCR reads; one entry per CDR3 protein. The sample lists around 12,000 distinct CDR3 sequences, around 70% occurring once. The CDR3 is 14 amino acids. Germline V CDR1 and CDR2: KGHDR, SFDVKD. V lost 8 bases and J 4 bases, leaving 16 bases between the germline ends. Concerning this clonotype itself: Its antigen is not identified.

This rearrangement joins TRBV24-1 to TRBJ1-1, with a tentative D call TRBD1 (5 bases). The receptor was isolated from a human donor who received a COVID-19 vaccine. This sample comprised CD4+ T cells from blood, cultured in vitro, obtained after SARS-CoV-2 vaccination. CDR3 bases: TGTGCCACCACGGACGGGGGGGAGGGCACTGAAGCTTTCTTT. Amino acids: CATTDGGEGTEAFF.